These T cell receptor beta chains were read from a single sample in a study of memory CD4+ T cells and cytomegalovirus serostatus. TCRdb's copy holds only in-frame clones and misses some; the assay was immunoSEQ multiplex PCR. The top ten hold 2.6% of the sample, which has about 56,000 clones, about 80% seen once. What was sequenced was memory CD4+ T cells from blood. The receptors originated from an adult in good health and CMV-seropositive. Both conserved end residues are part of each CDR3. The order of the fields is V gene, clone size, J gene, D gene, CDR3 protein, CDR3 DNA. The D gene is left open where the match is weak. Clone size is shown for a subset of rows, as once, few, many or a class of expanded clone.

V gene: TRBV7-8
clone size: medium-sized
J gene: TRBJ1-4
D gene: -
CDR3 protein: CASSVSTATGGGRKLFF
CDR3 DNA: TGTGCCAGCAGCGTCTCCACGGCGACAGGAGGCGGGAGAAAACTGTTTTTT

V gene: TRBV4-1
clone size: -
J gene: TRBJ2-1
D gene: -
CDR3 protein: CASSQDQSGQQFF
CDR3 DNA: TGCGCCAGCAGCCAGGACCAAAGCGGTCAGCAGTTCTTC

V gene: TRBV28
clone size: -
J gene: TRBJ1-2
D gene: -
CDR3 protein: CASSLSAGNYGYTF
CDR3 DNA: TGTGCCAGCAGTTTAAGCGCAGGGAACTATGGCTACACCTTC

V gene: TRBV6-5
clone size: -
J gene: TRBJ1-1
D gene: -
CDR3 protein: CASSLAPGHTEAFF
CDR3 DNA: TGTGCCAGCAGTTTGGCGCCGGGACACACTGAAGCTTTCTTT

V gene: TRBV18
clone size: -
J gene: TRBJ2-4
D gene: TRBD2
CDR3 protein: CASSGSSGADNIQYF
CDR3 DNA: TGTGCCAGCTCAGGATCTAGCGGGGCTGATAACATTCAGTACTTC

V gene: TRBV7-6
clone size: medium-sized
J gene: TRBJ2-5
D gene: -
CDR3 protein: CASTSGRETQYF
CDR3 DNA: TGTGCCAGCACCTCCGGCCGAGAGACCCAGTACTTC

V gene: TRBV30
clone size: -
J gene: TRBJ1-2
D gene: -
CDR3 protein: CAWSFGRASSYTF
CDR3 DNA: TGTGCCTGGAGTTTTGGGAGGGCAAGTAGTTACACCTTC

V gene: TRBV19
clone size: -
J gene: TRBJ2-7
D gene: TRBD1
CDR3 protein: CASSAQTGFEQYF
CDR3 DNA: TGTGCCAGTAGTGCCCAGACAGGGTTCGAGCAGTACTTC

V gene: TRBV14
clone size: -
J gene: TRBJ2-5
D gene: -
CDR3 protein: CASSQELGGLGETQYF
CDR3 DNA: TGTGCCAGCAGCCAAGAATTGGGGGGCCTCGGAGAGACCCAGTACTTC

V gene: TRBV28
clone size: -
J gene: TRBJ2-6
D gene: -
CDR3 protein: CASSDSGANVLTF
CDR3 DNA: TGTGCCAGTTCAGACTCTGGGGCCAACGTCCTGACTTTC